A selection of T cell receptor beta chains follows, all from one sample in a study of blood T cells in healthy people across ages. Each CDR3 protein gets one entry after TCRdb re-called the 5' RACE reads with MiXCR. Among 800,000 to 900,000 distinct CDR3 sequences listed, about 59% were seen once. Sequencing used blood. These receptors all stem from a man aged 25-40 years in good health. Both conserved end residues are part of each CDR3. Fields, in order: CDR3 DNA, CDR3 protein, D gene, V gene, clone size, J gene. D genes are given only for firm matches. Rows may omit the clone size; those that give it use once, few, many or a size class.

DNA: TGCGCCAGCAGCCAAGTCCAGAGTTGGGATACGCAGTATTTT
CDR3: CASSQVQSWDTQYF
D: -
V: TRBV4-1
size: -
J: TRBJ2-3

DNA: TGCGCCAGCAGCCGAGGTACCGGGACTAGCGAAGCAGATACGCAGTATTTT
CDR3: CASSRGTGTSEADTQYF
D: TRBD2
V: TRBV5-1
size: -
J: TRBJ2-3

DNA: TGCAGTCCCACTAGCGGTGAAGAGACCCAGTACTTC
CDR3: CSPTSGEETQYF
D: TRBD2
V: TRBV20-1
size: few
J: TRBJ2-5

DNA: TGTGCCAGCAGCTTAGAAGGGACAGGGCCTGAAAAACTGTTTTTT
CDR3: CASSLEGTGPEKLFF
D: TRBD1
V: TRBV7-2
size: -
J: TRBJ1-4

DNA: TGTGCCAGCAGTCTCCAGGGGGGAGGCGGTCAGCCCCAGCATTTT
CDR3: CASSLQGGGGQPQHF
D: TRBD1
V: TRBV12-3/TRBV12-4
size: -
J: TRBJ1-5

DNA: TGCAGCGTTGATTTGCTAGCTAATGAGCGGTTCTTC
CDR3: CSVDLLANERFF
D: -
V: TRBV29-1
size: -
J: TRBJ2-1

DNA: TGCAGCGCCTCAGGGGGGTTCGTCAATGAGCAGTTCTTC
CDR3: CSASGGFVNEQFF
D: -
V: TRBV29-1
size: -
J: TRBJ2-1

DNA: TGCGCCAGCAGCCCCTTGGGACAGGGGGCAGATACGCAGTATTTT
CDR3: CASSPLGQGADTQYF
D: TRBD1
V: TRBV4-3
size: -
J: TRBJ2-3

DNA: TGTGCCAGCAGCCCCGATGGGGGGGGCTACTCCTACAATGAGCAGTTCTTC
CDR3: CASSPDGGGYSYNEQFF
D: -
V: TRBV13
size: -
J: TRBJ2-1

DNA: TGTGCCAGCAGTTTAGGGGGCTGGCCGGCTAGCTCCTACGAGCAGTACTTC
CDR3: CASSLGGWPASSYEQYF
D: -
V: TRBV12-3/TRBV12-4
size: -
J: TRBJ2-7

DNA: TGTGCCAGCAGTTTAGGGGGGGACACCGGGTATAGCTACACCTTC
CDR3: CASSLGGDTGYSYTF
D: -
V: TRBV12-3/TRBV12-4
size: -
J: TRBJ1-2

DNA: TGTGCCAGCAGCCCAGGACAAGCCCGAGAGACCCAGTACTTC
CDR3: CASSPGQARETQYF
D: -
V: TRBV7-2
size: -
J: TRBJ2-5

DNA: TGTGCCAGCAGCGGACAGGGGTCCTCGGTCACCGGGGAGCTGTTTTTT
CDR3: CASSGQGSSVTGELFF
D: TRBD1
V: TRBV9
size: -
J: TRBJ2-2

DNA: TGTACCAGCAGTGATCCCGAGCAGTACTTC
CDR3: CTSSDPEQYF
D: -
V: TRBV25-1
size: once
J: TRBJ2-7

DNA: TGTGCCAGCAGCTTAGCGGGGAGTCGCACAGATACGCAGTATTTT
CDR3: CASSLAGSRTDTQYF
D: -
V: TRBV7-3
size: once
J: TRBJ2-3

DNA: TGTGCCAGCAGTTTGCGCCGGACCATACGGAATGAGCAGTTCTTC
CDR3: CASSLRRTIRNEQFF
D: -
V: TRBV12-3/TRBV12-4
size: -
J: TRBJ2-1

DNA: TGCGCCAGCAGCGGGACAGGGTCAAAGAGCTATGGCTACACCTTC
CDR3: CASSGTGSKSYGYTF
D: TRBD1
V: TRBV5-1
size: -
J: TRBJ1-2

DNA: TGTGCCAGCTTAAGGACAGGGGAGGTCGAGACCCAGTACTTC
CDR3: CASLRTGEVETQYF
D: TRBD1
V: TRBV18
size: once
J: TRBJ2-5

DNA: TGTGCCAGCGGACAGATCTCCTACGAGCAGTACTTC
CDR3: CASGQISYEQYF
D: -
V: TRBV6-2/TRBV6-3
size: -
J: TRBJ2-7

DNA: TGTGCCAGCAGTTTAGCGCTCAAGAGGCACGAGCAGTACTTC
CDR3: CASSLALKRHEQYF
D: -
V: TRBV12-3/TRBV12-4
size: -
J: TRBJ2-7

DNA: TGTGCCAGCAGCGGGACAGGGCGAGGCTACACCTTC
CDR3: CASSGTGRGYTF
D: TRBD1
V: TRBV6-1
size: -
J: TRBJ1-2

DNA: TGCGCCAGCAGCTTCGGACAGGGCCCCCAAGAGACCCAGTACTTC
CDR3: CASSFGQGPQETQYF
D: TRBD1
V: TRBV5-1
size: -
J: TRBJ2-5

DNA: TGTGCCAGCAGTTTACCCGGGTATATTGAAAAACTGTTTTTT
CDR3: CASSLPGYIEKLFF
D: -
V: TRBV28
size: -
J: TRBJ1-4

DNA: TGTGCCAGCAGCCCAGTCCTGTTCCAAGAGACCCAGTACTTC
CDR3: CASSPVLFQETQYF
D: -
V: TRBV5-6
size: -
J: TRBJ2-5

DNA: TGTGCCAGCTCACAGTTACCGGGACAGGGCAATGAAAAACTGTTTTTT
CDR3: CASSQLPGQGNEKLFF
D: TRBD1
V: TRBV18
size: few
J: TRBJ1-4

DNA: TGTGCCAGCAGCTCGGACAGGGGGCAAAACATTCAGTACTTC
CDR3: CASSSDRGQNIQYF
D: TRBD1
V: TRBV7-2
size: -
J: TRBJ2-4

DNA: TGCGCCAGCAGCCCATCTGGGACAGGGGCTAATGAGCAGTTCTTC
CDR3: CASSPSGTGANEQFF
D: TRBD1
V: TRBV5-1
size: few
J: TRBJ2-1

DNA: TGCAGCGCCGACGGGGACCCTAGCACAGATACGCAGTATTTT
CDR3: CSADGDPSTDTQYF
D: -
V: TRBV29-1
size: -
J: TRBJ2-3

DNA: TGCAGTGCTAGTGCGCCAGGGGGAGGGCAAGAGACCCAGTACTTC
CDR3: CSASAPGGGQETQYF
D: -
V: TRBV20-1
size: -
J: TRBJ2-5

DNA: TGTGCCAGCAGCCAAGATGCCGGACAGGGTTACGGCTACACCTTC
CDR3: CASSQDAGQGYGYTF
D: TRBD1
V: TRBV4-2
size: few
J: TRBJ1-2

DNA: TGCAGTGCTAGAGAGGGAGGTAGCTCTGGGGCCAACGTCCCGACTTTC
CDR3: CSAREGGSSGANVPTF
D: -
V: TRBV20-1
size: once
J: TRBJ2-6

DNA: TGCAGTGCTAGAGATTTGGTAGCGGGGGGGCTTTGGGTAGAGACCCAGTACTTC
CDR3: CSARDLVAGGLWVETQYF
D: TRBD2
V: TRBV20-1
size: -
J: TRBJ2-5

DNA: TGTGCCAGCAGCTCACCAGGTTTCTTGGAGACCCAGTACTTC
CDR3: CASSSPGFLETQYF
D: -
V: TRBV5-6
size: -
J: TRBJ2-5

DNA: TGTGCCAGCAGCCTCGGAACGGCTGAGCAGTTCTTC
CDR3: CASSLGTAEQFF
D: -
V: TRBV14
size: -
J: TRBJ2-1

DNA: TGTGCCATCAGGGGGACAGGGACCTTGGAGACCCAGTACTTC
CDR3: CAIRGTGTLETQYF
D: TRBD1
V: TRBV10-3
size: few
J: TRBJ2-5

DNA: TGTGCCAGCAGCGCAGGGCTTAACTTCTATGGCTACACCTTC
CDR3: CASSAGLNFYGYTF
D: -
V: TRBV11-1
size: -
J: TRBJ1-2

DNA: TGTGCCAGCAGCCGGACTAGTGGATCCTACGAGCAGTTCTTC
CDR3: CASSRTSGSYEQFF
D: TRBD2
V: TRBV11-1
size: once
J: TRBJ2-1

DNA: TGTGCCAGCAGTTCCGGACTAGCGGTAACCTACGAGCAGTACTTC
CDR3: CASSSGLAVTYEQYF
D: TRBD2
V: TRBV28
size: -
J: TRBJ2-7

DNA: TGTGCCAGCAAGGACACCGTCTCCTACGAGCAGTACTTC
CDR3: CASKDTVSYEQYF
D: -
V: TRBV6-2/TRBV6-3
size: -
J: TRBJ2-7

DNA: TGTGCCTGGAGGGACGGGGGTACCTACGAGCAGTACTTC
CDR3: CAWRDGGTYEQYF
D: -
V: TRBV30
size: -
J: TRBJ2-7

DNA: TGTGCCAGCAGTCCACTAGACACCCCCACAGATACGCAGTATTTT
CDR3: CASSPLDTPTDTQYF
D: -
V: TRBV28
size: -
J: TRBJ2-3

DNA: TGTGCCAGCAGTTTTGGGCTTCCAGGGTCCCCCTACGAGCAGTACTTC
CDR3: CASSFGLPGSPYEQYF
D: -
V: TRBV28
size: -
J: TRBJ2-7

DNA: TGTGCCAGCAGCCCCAGGTTTGGAGATACGCAGTATTTT
CDR3: CASSPRFGDTQYF
D: -
V: TRBV11-2
size: -
J: TRBJ2-3

DNA: TGTGCCAGCAGGGTACAGGGGGGACTCACAGATACGCAGTATTTT
CDR3: CASRVQGGLTDTQYF
D: TRBD1
V: TRBV2
size: few
J: TRBJ2-3

DNA: TGTGCCAGCAGCGGAGCAGGGACGAACGAGCAGTACTTC
CDR3: CASSGAGTNEQYF
D: -
V: TRBV9
size: -
J: TRBJ2-7

DNA: TGTGCCAGCAGCTACACTAGCGGGAGCTCCTACAATGAGCAGTTCTTC
CDR3: CASSYTSGSSYNEQFF
D: TRBD2
V: TRBV7-8
size: -
J: TRBJ2-1